The next 31 T cell receptor beta chains were all read from a single sample in a study of vaccination effects on CD4 cells after COVID-19. Antigen-specific CD4+ T cells were expanded with viral peptide pools in the ViraFEST assay before sequencing. Culturing for approximately 10 days preceded CD4+ T cell isolation. The person acquired a PCR-confirmed SARS-CoV-2 infection between March and December 2020. Sequencing used immunoSEQ multiplex PCR; TCRdb keeps in-frame clones, though not all of them. The table includes 60,000 to 75,000 clones, 65% to 85% detected once. No antigen has been identified for these receptors. The input for sequencing was CD4+ T cells from PBMCs cultured with HIV peptides, taken before COVID-19 vaccination. Subset described: HIV-1 Nef peptide pool negative control/reference culture. These receptors were taken from a human donor who had a prior SARS-CoV-2 infection.

Only one count was recorded for this clone. The rearrangement joins TRBV9 to TRBJ2-5; D not resolved. CDR3 length: 15 residues. Per germline, CDR1 SGDLS and CDR2 YYNGEE. V lost 3 bases and J 4 bases, leaving 16 bases between the germline ends. In DNA form, the CDR3 reads TGTGCCAGCAGCGCACCGCCCACTTCGGGAGAGACCCAGTACTTC. This gives the protein CASSAPPTSGETQYF.

DNA of the CDR3: TGCGCCAGCAGCTTGTCCCCAACAGGGGACGAGCAGTACTTC. As protein: CASSLSPTGDEQYF. This chain connects TRBV5-1 to TRBJ2-7; 7 positions match TRBD1. The V gene's germline CDR1 is SGHRS and CDR2 YFSETQ. The CDR3 totals 14 residues. V lost 1 base and J lost 5; bases outside the gene matches: 6. The entire variable domain, with the rest obtained from reference TRBV5-1 and TRBJ2-7, is as follows: KAGVTQTPRYLIKTRGQQVTLSCSPISGHRSVSWYQQTPGQGLQFLFEYFSETQRNKGNFPGRFSGRQFSNSRSEMNVSTLELGDSALYLCASSLSPTGDEQYFGPGTRLTVT.

This chain connects TRBV7-9 to TRBJ2-7; perhaps TRBD1 as D (6 bases). Germline CDR1 is SEHNR and CDR2 is FQNEAQ (reference sequence). The CDR3 covers 14 residues. V was shortened by 5 bases and J by 0 bases, with 11 bases between the two germline ends. Here the CDR3 DNA reads TGTGCCAGCAGCCTAAACAGGGACTCCTACGAGCAGTACTTC. Protein: CASSLNRDSYEQYF. The complete variable domain, with remaining parts taken from reference TRBV7-9 and TRBJ2-7, reads DTGVSQNPRHKITKRGQNVTFRCDPISEHNRLYWYRQTLGQGPEFLTYFQNEAQLEKSRLLSDRFSAERPKGSFSTLEIQRTEQGDSAMYLCASSLNRDSYEQYFGPGTRLTVT.

This clone was seen a single time. The J gene is TRBJ2-3, the V gene TRBV3-1 (or the pseudogene TRBV3-2), with TRBD1 matching 7 bases. V shed 6 bases and J 1 base; nucleotides not matched to a gene: 13. Germline lookup yields CDR1 LGHDT and CDR2 YNNKEL (reference sequence). CDR3 length equals 17 residues. CDR3 sequence (DNA): TGTGCCAGCAGTGAAGGGGGCCTGATCGATGGCACAGATACGCAGTATTTT. It specifies CASSEGGLIDGTDTQYF.

The chain has TRBV7-9 and TRBJ2-3; D gene uncertain. Germline loops: CDR1 SEHNR, CDR2 FQNEAQ (reference sequence). Trimming removed 7 bases from V and 1 base from J, with 9 bases in between. The CDR3 length is 13 residues. CDR3 protein: CASKRFGTDTQYF. The CDR3 bases are TGTGCCAGCAAAAGATTCGGCACAGATACGCAGTATTTT.

The rearrangement links TRBV5-8 to TRBJ1-5, with a weak D call TRBD1 (6 bases). The CDR3 length is 15 residues. V was pared by 4 bases and J by 3 bases, with 14 bases between. The germline CDR1 and CDR2 sequences are SGHTS and YDEGEE. DNA for the CDR3: TGTGCCAGCAGCCTTGGACAGATAGTCAATCAGCCCCAGCATTTT. The encoded protein is CASSLGQIVNQPQHF.

The chain employs TRBV2 and TRBJ2-5; D may be TRBD1 (5 bases). V was clipped by 4 bases and J by 2 bases, with 8 bases between them. Germline V gene data show CDR1 as SNHLY and CDR2 as FYNNEI. The CDR3 consists of 13 residues. The CDR3 DNA is TGTGCCAGCAGTGTGGGGCTACAAGAGACCCAGTACTTC. It encodes CASSVGLQETQYF.

The chain joins TRBV4-2 to TRBJ1-6; D is unclear. In germline, CDR1 is LGHNA, CDR2 YNFKEQ. V was clipped by 0 bases and J by 8 bases, with 5 bases between them. There are 13 residues in the CDR3. CDR3 sequence: CASSQDEDSPLHF. The CDR3 DNA sequence: TGTGCCAGCAGCCAAGATGAAGATTCACCCCTCCACTTT.

This rearrangement joins TRBV5-4 to TRBJ2-2; D gene ambiguous. Deletions cut 0 bases from V and 1 base from J, with 7 bases between. CDR1 SGHNT and CDR2 YYREEE come from the germline V gene (reference sequence). This CDR3 contains 15 residues. CDR3 region: CASSLGGENTGELFF. DNA for the CDR3: TGTGCCAGCAGCTTGGGAGGAGAGAACACCGGGGAGCTGTTTTTT. Together with reference TRBV5-4 and TRBJ2-2, the CDR3 gives the full variable domain: ETGVTQSPTHLIKTRGQQVTLRCSSQSGHNTVSWYQQALGQGPQFIFQYYREEENGRGNFPPRFSGLQFPNYSSELNVNALELDDSALYLCASSLGGENTGELFFGEGSRLTVL.

The V gene is TRBV7-8, the J gene TRBJ1-6; D remains ambiguous. This CDR3 region has 13 residues. Germline lookup yields CDR1 SGHVS and CDR2 FQNEAQ. The V and J ends lost 5 bases and 8 bases respectively, with 10 bases between them. CDR3 sequence: CASSRVRDSPLHF. DNA of the CDR3: TGTGCCAGCAGCCGGGTAAGGGATTCACCCCTCCACTTT.

The chain links TRBV12-5 to TRBJ1-5; 9 bases map to TRBD1. V shed 5 bases, J shed 0 bases, and the junction held 11 bases outside the gene matches. Germline V gene lookup returns CDR1 LGHNT and CDR2 FRNRAP. This CDR3 is 18 amino acids long. The CDR3 here is CASGRQGGLVNSNQPQHF. CDR3 coding DNA: TGTGCTAGTGGTAGACAGGGGGGCTTGGTAAATAGCAATCAGCCCCAGCATTTT.

Only a few counts were recorded for this clone. V gene TRBV4-1 combines with J gene TRBJ1-1; no clear D. This CDR3 is 14 amino acids long. Germline CDR1 reads MGHRA; CDR2 reads YSYEKL. Trimming took off 4 bases at V and 3 bases at J, with 12 bases between the two ends. The CDR3 is CASSRLQFDTEAFF. DNA of the CDR3: TGCGCCAGCAGCCGCCTTCAGTTCGACACTGAAGCTTTCTTT.

The rearrangement links TRBV2 to TRBJ2-3; unclear D gene. The CDR3 totals 14 residues. V lost 3 bases and J lost 0, with 7 bases in between. CDR1 is SNHLY and CDR2 is FYNNEI in the germline V gene. Here the CDR3 reads CASSEGSSTDTQYF. The CDR3 nucleotides are TGTGCCAGCAGTGAGGGGTCGAGCACAGATACGCAGTATTTT. The whole variable domain, filled in from reference TRBV2 and TRBJ2-3, reads EPEVTQTPSHQVTQMGQEVILRCVPISNHLYFYWYRQILGQKVEFLVSFYNNEISEKSEIFDDQFSVERPDGSNFTLKIRSTKLEDSAMYFCASSEGSSTDTQYFGPGTRLTVL.

The gene calls are TRBV3-1 (or the pseudogene TRBV3-2) and TRBJ2-5, with 11 bases that match TRBD1. Germline CDR1 and CDR2: LGHDT and YNNKEL (reference sequence). This CDR3 has 15 amino acids. V lost 0 bases, J lost 4 bases, and 1 base stayed unmatched. This CDR3 reads CASSQDGTGGETQYF. The CDR3 region has the DNA TGTGCCAGCAGCCAAGATGGGACAGGGGGAGAGACCCAGTACTTC.

This clone was detected only a few times. V and J are TRBV24-1 and TRBJ2-1, with D perhaps matching TRBD1 or TRBD2 (5 bases each). This CDR3 contains 16 residues. The V end lost 4 bases, the J end lost 7 bases, and 19 bases lay between the germline ends. CDR1 and CDR2 (germline): KGHDR, SFDVKD. Here the CDR3 DNA reads TGTGCCACCAGTGACTCCCGGGACCTTTACCCTAATGAGCAGTTCTTC. It specifies CATSDSRDLYPNEQFF.

Here the CDR3 DNA reads TGTGCCAGTAGTGAAGGGGGCGCAGATACGCAGTATTTT. This sequence encodes CASSEGGADTQYF. The chain is built from TRBV19 and TRBJ2-3, with TRBD1 matching 7 bases. CDR3 length equals 13 residues. Trimming took 5 bases from V and 4 from J; bases not matched to a gene: 3. Germline CDR1 is LNHDA and CDR2 is SQIVND (reference sequence).

This chain uses TRBV5-8 with TRBJ2-1; D is ambiguous. Germline assignment: CDR1 SGHTS and CDR2 YDEGEE. The CDR3 is made up of 15 amino acids. V was pared by 5 bases and J by 4 bases, with 16 bases between. The CDR3 coding sequence is TGTGCCAGCAGTCCATGGGGTAGTAGGTACAATGAGCAGTTCTTC. This encodes CASSPWGSRYNEQFF.

The CDR3 loop reads CASSPRGAQGLGTGELFF. For the CDR3, the DNA is TGTGCCAGCAGCCCACGGGGCGCGCAGGGATTAGGGACCGGGGAGCTGTTTTTT. The V and J genes are TRBV5-4 and TRBJ2-2; either TRBD1 or TRBD2 may supply D (5 bases each). This CDR3 comprises 18 residues. V shed 4 bases and J shed 5 bases, with 24 bases lying between them. The germline CDR1 and CDR2 sequences are SGHNT and YYREEE (reference sequence).

The chain links TRBV30 to TRBJ1-4; no firm D call. The CDR3 runs to 13 residues. Deletions cut 4 bases from V and 0 bases from J, with 6 bases between. Germline V gives CDR1 GTSNPN, CDR2 SVGIG (reference sequence). CDR3 in amino acids: CAWKVTTNEKLFF. The CDR3 DNA is TGTGCCTGGAAAGTCACAACTAATGAAAAACTGTTTTTT.

The chain links TRBV5-8 to TRBJ2-3, with D possibly TRBD1 on 6 matching bases. This CDR3 is built from 16 residues. V was pared by 0 bases and J by 0 bases, with 11 bases between. CDR1 and CDR2 (germline): SGHTS, YDEGEE. CDR3 loop: CASSLGQAASTDTQYF. The DNA of the CDR3 is TGTGCCAGCAGCTTGGGACAGGCGGCTAGCACAGATACGCAGTATTTT.

The rearrangement uses TRBV7-2 and TRBJ2-4; possibly TRBD1 or TRBD2 for D (5 bases each). The CDR3 is 16 residues long. The germline V gene encodes CDR1 SGHTA and CDR2 FQGNSA. V was clipped by 3 bases and J by 1 base, with 13 bases between them. The CDR3 here is CASSFSGSGAKNIQYF. DNA of the CDR3: TGTGCCAGCAGCTTTTCAGGGAGTGGGGCCAAAAACATTCAGTACTTC.

The V call is TRBV3-1 (or the pseudogene TRBV3-2), the J call TRBJ1-6, with D unclear. Germline V gene sequence: CDR1 LGHDT, CDR2 YNNKEL (reference sequence). The CDR3 runs to 12 residues. V dropped 4 bases and J dropped 10 bases, with 8 bases sitting between them. The CDR3 nucleotides are TGTGCCAGCAGCCCCGGGGAGTCACCCCTCCACTTT. Its protein product is CASSPGESPLHF.

The chain uses TRBV2 and TRBJ2-1, with 14 bases matching TRBD2. V shed 5 bases and J 4 bases; nucleotides not matched to a gene: 13. Per germline, CDR1 SNHLY and CDR2 FYNNEI. The CDR3 is 19 amino acids. The CDR3 protein is CASSPGLAGVISRYNEQFF. CDR3 in DNA: TGTGCCAGCAGTCCGGGACTAGCGGGGGTAATTAGCAGGTACAATGAGCAGTTCTTC.

The chain couples TRBV6-2 or TRBV6-3 to TRBJ1-2, with D unresolved. Trimming stripped 4 bases from V and 2 bases from J, with 5 bases between. The CDR3 has 12 residues. The V gene's germline CDR1 is MNHEY and CDR2 SVGEGT. The CDR3, as DNA: TGTGCCAGCAGTTGGGTGAACTATGGCTACACCTTC. This encodes CASSWVNYGYTF.

The chain is built from TRBV6-5 and TRBJ2-3; TRBD1 or TRBD2 may be the D gene (5 bases each). Trimming pared 7 bases from V and 4 bases from J, leaving 15 bases between. Germline CDR1 is MNHEY and CDR2 is SVGAGI. The CDR3 loop spans 14 amino acids. The CDR3 coding sequence is TGTGCCAGCAAAATACTAGGGGCTGCAGATACGCAGTATTTT. Translation: CASKILGAADTQYF.

This chain links TRBV19 with TRBJ2-3; 12 bases align to TRBD2. The CDR3 spans 15 residues. Germline lookup yields CDR1 LNHDA and CDR2 SQIVND (reference sequence). J was trimmed by 2 bases and V by 10 bases; bases with no gene match: 7. The CDR3, as DNA: TGTGCCACGGCCGGACTAGCGGGATTCACAGATACGCAGTATTTT. It encodes CATAGLAGFTDTQYF.

The J gene is TRBJ2-7, the V gene TRBV18, with no clear D. V lost 1 base and J lost 6, with 16 bases in between. CDR3 length: 15 residues. CDR1 and CDR2 from the germline V gene are KGHSH and LQKENI. The CDR3 protein is CASSPQNVMAGEQYF. The CDR3 DNA reads TGTGCCAGCTCACCACAGAATGTAATGGCAGGCGAGCAGTACTTC.

The gene calls are TRBV18 and TRBJ2-1; D remains unclear. CDR1 is KGHSH and CDR2 is LQKENI in the germline V gene. V dropped 5 bases and J dropped 2 bases, with 13 bases sitting between them. The CDR3 extends over 15 amino acids. The CDR3 sequence: CASSSQPGPYNEQFF. The CDR3 DNA sequence: TGTGCCAGCTCATCTCAACCCGGCCCCTACAATGAGCAGTTCTTC.

The V and J genes are TRBV5-5 and TRBJ1-3; tentative D call: TRBD1 (5 bases). The CDR3 totals 12 residues. Germline CDR1 is SGHKS and CDR2 is YYEKEE (reference sequence). V shed 2 bases and J shed 7 bases, with 7 bases lying between them. CDR3 region: CASSLRGNTIYF. CDR3 DNA sequence: TGTGCCAGCAGCTTAAGGGGTAACACCATATATTTT.

The J gene is TRBJ2-3, the V gene TRBV2; D remains ambiguous. V gave up 3 bases and J gave up 3 bases, with 13 bases separating them. Germline loops: CDR1 SNHLY, CDR2 FYNNEI. The CDR3 is 15 residues long. The CDR3, as DNA: TGTGCCAGCAGTGAGATCCCCCAGAGAACAGATACGCAGTATTTT. Protein product: CASSEIPQRTDTQYF. The full variable domain, its missing parts supplied by reference TRBV2 and TRBJ2-3, is EPEVTQTPSHQVTQMGQEVILRCVPISNHLYFYWYRQILGQKVEFLVSFYNNEISEKSEIFDDQFSVERPDGSNFTLKIRSTKLEDSAMYFCASSEIPQRTDTQYFGPGTRLTVL.

The CDR3 reads CASSGREGQPQHF. CDR3 nucleotides: TGTGCCAGCAGTGGCAGGGAGGGACAGCCCCAGCATTTT. This chain uses TRBV2 with TRBJ1-5; D possibly corresponds to TRBD1 (5 bases). The CDR3 runs 13 residues. Trimming cost V 4 bases and J 7 bases, with 11 bases left between them. The V gene's germline CDR1 is SNHLY and CDR2 FYNNEI.